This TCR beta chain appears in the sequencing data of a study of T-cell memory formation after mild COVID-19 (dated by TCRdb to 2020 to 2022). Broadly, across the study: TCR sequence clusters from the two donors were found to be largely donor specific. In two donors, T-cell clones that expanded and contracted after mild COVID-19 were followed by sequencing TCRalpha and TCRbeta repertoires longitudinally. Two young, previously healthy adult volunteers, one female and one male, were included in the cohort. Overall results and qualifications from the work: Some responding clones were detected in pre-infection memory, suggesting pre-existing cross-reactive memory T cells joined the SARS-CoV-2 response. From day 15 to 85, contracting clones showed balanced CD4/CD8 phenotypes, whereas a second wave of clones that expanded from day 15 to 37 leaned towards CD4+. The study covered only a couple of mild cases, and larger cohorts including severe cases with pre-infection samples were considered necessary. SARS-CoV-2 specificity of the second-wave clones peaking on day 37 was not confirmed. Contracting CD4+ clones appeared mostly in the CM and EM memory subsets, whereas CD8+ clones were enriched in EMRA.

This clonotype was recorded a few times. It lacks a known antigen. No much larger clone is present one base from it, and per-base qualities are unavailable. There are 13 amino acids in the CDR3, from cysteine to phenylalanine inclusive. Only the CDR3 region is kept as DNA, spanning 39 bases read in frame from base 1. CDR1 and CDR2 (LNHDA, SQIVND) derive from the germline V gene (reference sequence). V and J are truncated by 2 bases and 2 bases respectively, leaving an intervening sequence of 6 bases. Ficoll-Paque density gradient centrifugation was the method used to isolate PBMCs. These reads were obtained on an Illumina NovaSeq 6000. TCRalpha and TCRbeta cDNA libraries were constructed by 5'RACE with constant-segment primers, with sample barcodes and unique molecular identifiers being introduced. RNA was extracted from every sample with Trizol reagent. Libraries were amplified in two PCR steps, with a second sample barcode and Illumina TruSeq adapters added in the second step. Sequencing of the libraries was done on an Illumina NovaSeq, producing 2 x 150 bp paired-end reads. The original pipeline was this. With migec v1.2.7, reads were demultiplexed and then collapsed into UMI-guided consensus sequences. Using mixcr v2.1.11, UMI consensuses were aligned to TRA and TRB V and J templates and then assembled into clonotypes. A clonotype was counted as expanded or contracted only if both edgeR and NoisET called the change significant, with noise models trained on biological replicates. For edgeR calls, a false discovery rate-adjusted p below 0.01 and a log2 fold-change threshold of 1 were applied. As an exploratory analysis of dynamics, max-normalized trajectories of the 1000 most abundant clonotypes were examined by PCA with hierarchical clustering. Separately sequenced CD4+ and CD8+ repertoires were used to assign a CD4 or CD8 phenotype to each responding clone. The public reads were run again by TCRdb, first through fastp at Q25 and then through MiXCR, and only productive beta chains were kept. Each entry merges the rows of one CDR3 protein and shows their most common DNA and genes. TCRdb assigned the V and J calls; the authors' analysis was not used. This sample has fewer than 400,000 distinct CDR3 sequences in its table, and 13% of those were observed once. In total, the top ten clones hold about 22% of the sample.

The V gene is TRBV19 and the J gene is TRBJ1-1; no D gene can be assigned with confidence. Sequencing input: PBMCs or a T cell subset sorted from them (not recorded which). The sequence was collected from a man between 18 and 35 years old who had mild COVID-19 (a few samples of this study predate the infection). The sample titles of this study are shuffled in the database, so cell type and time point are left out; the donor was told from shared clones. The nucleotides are TGTGCCAGTAGTATAACCAGAAACACTGAAGCTTTCTTT. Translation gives CASSITRNTEAFF.